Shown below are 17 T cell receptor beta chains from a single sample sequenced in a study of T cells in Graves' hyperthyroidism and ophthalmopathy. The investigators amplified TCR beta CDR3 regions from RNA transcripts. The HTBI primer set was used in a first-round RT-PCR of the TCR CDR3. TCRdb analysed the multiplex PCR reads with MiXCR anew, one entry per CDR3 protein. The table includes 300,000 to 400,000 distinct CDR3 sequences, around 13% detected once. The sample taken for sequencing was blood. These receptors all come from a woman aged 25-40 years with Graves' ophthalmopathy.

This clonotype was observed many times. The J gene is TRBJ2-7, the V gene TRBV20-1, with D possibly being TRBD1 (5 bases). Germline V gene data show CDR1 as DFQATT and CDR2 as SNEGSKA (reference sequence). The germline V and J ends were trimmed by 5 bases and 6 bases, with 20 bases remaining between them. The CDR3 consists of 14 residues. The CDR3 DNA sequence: TGCAGTGCTCACCGGCAGGGTGGAAGTTCCGAGCAGTACTTC. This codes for CSAHRQGGSSEQYF.

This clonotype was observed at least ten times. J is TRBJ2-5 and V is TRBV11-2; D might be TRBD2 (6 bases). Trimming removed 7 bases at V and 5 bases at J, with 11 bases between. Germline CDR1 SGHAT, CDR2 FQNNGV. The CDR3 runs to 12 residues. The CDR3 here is CASKAGTETQYF. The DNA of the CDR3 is TGTGCCAGCAAGGCGGGGACGGAGACCCAGTACTTC.

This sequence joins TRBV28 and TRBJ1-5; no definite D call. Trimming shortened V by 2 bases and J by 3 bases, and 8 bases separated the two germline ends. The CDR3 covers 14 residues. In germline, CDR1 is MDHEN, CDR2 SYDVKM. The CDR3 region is CASSLGPSNQPQHF. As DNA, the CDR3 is TGTGCCAGCAGTTTAGGTCCCTCCAATCAGCCCCAGCATTTT.

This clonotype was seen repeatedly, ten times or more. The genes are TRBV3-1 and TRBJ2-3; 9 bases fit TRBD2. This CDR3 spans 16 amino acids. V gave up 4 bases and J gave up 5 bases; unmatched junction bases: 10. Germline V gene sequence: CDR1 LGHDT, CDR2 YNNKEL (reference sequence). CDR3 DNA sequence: TGTGCCAGCAGCCTCCTAGGGGCGGGGGGGCAAGATACGCAGTATTTT. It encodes CASSLLGAGGQDTQYF.

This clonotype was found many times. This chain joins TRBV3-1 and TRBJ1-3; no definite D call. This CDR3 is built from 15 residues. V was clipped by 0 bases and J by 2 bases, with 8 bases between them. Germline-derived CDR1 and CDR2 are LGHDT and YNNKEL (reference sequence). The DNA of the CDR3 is TGTGCCAGCAGCCAAGATCGGCCAGCTGGAAACACCATATATTTT. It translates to CASSQDRPAGNTIYF. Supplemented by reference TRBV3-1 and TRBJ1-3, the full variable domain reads DTAVSQTPKYLVTQMGNDKSIKCEQNLGHDTMYWYKQDSKKFLKIMFSYNNKELIINETVPNRFSPKSPDKAHLNLHINSLELGDSAVYFCASSQDRPAGNTIYFGEGSWLTVV.

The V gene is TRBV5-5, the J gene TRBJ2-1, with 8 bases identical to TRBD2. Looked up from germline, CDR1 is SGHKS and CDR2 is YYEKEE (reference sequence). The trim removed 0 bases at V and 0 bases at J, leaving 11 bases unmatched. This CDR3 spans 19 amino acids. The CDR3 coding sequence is TGTGCCAGCAGCTTGGGACTAGCGCCATTCATGAGCTCCTACAATGAGCAGTTCTTC. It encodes CASSLGLAPFMSSYNEQFF.

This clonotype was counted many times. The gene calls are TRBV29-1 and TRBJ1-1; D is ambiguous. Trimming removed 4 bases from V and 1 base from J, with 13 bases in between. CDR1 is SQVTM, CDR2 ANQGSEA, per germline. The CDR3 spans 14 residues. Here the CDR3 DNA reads TGCAGCGTTGCCCAGGCCCGAAGGAACACTGAAGCTTTCTTT. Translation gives CSVAQARRNTEAFF.

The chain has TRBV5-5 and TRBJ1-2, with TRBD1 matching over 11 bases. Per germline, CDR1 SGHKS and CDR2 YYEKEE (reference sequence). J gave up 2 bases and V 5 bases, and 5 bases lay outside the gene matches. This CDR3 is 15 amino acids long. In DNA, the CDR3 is TGTGCCAGCAGTACAGGACAGGGGGCGAACTATGGCTACACCTTC. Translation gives CASSTGQGANYGYTF.

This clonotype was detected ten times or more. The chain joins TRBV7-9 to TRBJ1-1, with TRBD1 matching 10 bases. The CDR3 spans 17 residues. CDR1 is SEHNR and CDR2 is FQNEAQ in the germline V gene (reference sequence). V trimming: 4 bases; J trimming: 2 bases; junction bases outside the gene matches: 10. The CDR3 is CASSSKPGTGANTEAFF. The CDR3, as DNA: TGTGCCAGCAGCTCAAAACCCGGGACAGGGGCTAACACTGAAGCTTTCTTT.

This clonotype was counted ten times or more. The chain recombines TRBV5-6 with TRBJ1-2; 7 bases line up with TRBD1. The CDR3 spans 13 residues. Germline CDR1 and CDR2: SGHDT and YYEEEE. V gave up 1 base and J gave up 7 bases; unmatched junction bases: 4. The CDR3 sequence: CASSLPTGSGYTF. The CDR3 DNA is TGTGCCAGCAGCTTGCCGACAGGGAGTGGCTACACCTTC.

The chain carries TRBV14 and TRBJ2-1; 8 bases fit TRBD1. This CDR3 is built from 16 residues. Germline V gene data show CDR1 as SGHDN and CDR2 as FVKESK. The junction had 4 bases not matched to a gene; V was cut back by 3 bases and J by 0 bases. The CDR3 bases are TGTGCCAGCAGCCAGAGGACAGGGAGCTCCTACAATGAGCAGTTCTTC. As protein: CASSQRTGSSYNEQFF.

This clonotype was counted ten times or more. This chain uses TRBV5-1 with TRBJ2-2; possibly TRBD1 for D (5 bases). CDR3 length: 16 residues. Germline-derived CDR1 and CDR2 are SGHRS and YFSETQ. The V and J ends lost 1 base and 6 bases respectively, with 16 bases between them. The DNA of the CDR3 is TGCGCCAGCAGCTTGTTGACAGCACTTGCGGCCGGGGAGCTGTTTTTT. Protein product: CASSLLTALAAGELFF.

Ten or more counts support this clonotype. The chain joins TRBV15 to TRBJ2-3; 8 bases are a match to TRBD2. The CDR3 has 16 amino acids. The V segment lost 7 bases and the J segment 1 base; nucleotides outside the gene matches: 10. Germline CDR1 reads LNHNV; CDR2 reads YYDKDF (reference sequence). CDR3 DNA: TGTGCCACCATGACGACTAGCGAGAGGGGCACAGATACGCAGTATTTT. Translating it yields CATMTTSERGTDTQYF.

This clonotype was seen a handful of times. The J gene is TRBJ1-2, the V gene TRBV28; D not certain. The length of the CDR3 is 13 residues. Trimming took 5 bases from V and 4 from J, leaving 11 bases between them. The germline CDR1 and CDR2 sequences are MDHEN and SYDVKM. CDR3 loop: CASSPPVGYGYTF. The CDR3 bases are TGTGCCAGCAGTCCCCCGGTAGGCTATGGCTACACCTTC.

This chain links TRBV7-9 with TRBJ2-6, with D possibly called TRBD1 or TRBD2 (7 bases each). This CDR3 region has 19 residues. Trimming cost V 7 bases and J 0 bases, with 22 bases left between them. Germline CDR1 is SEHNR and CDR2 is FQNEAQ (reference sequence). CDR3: CASTNYREGQLSGANVLTF. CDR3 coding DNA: TGTGCCAGCACCAATTATAGGGAGGGACAGCTCTCTGGGGCCAACGTCCTGACTTTC.

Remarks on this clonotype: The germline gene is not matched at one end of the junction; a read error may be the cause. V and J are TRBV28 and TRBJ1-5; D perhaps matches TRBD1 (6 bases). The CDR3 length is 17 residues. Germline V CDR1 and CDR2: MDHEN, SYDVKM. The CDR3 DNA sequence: TGTCCCAGCAATTCCATGGAGGGGGACACGGGCTTTCGAGCCCAGCATTTT. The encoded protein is CPSNSMEGDTGFRAQHF.

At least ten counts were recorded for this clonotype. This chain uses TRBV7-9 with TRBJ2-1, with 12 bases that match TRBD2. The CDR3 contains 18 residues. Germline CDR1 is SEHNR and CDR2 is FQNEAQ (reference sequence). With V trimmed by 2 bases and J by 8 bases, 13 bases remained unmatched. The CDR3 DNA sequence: TGTGCCAGCAGCTTAAGTAGGTCTAGCGGGGGGGCTATGGATGAGCAGTTCTTC. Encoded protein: CASSLSRSSGGAMDEQFF.